This T cell receptor beta chain comes out of a study of metastatic and nonmetastatic thyroid tumors. At the level of the study: The authors compared repertoires across blood and tumor or nodule tissue from malignant and benign thyroid patients.

The V gene end was trimmed by 4 bases and the J gene end by 1 base; junction bases not matched to a gene: 6. This CDR3 is 16 amino acids long. Germline V gene lookup returns CDR1 SGHRS and CDR2 YFSETQ. No patient had received any treatment before thyroid surgery. TCRdb re-clonotyped the PCR reads through MiXCR. The repertoire holds 20,000 to 25,000 clones, with around 16% as singletons. In this sample, this clone turned up many times. The TCR comes from a female donor with papillary thyroid cancer or a benign thyroid nodule (not recorded which). Some clones in this sample may be carry-over from other donors' samples. V usage is TRBV5-1 and J usage is TRBJ2-7; the match to TRBD2 covers 12 bases. Material: blood. The CDR3 loop reads CASSVSGLAGSYEQYF. CDR3 bases: TGCGCCAGCAGCGTGAGTGGACTAGCGGGGTCCTACGAGCAGTACTTC.